This record concerns one T cell receptor (beta chain) sequence. Relative to its sample, this clonotype is medium-sized (0.01 to 0.1%). What antigen it recognizes has not been identified. No base qualities exist here, and no much larger clone lies one base off it. From a lookup of the germline V gene, CDR1 and CDR2 are MDHEN and SYDVKM. From the cysteine through the phenylalanine, the CDR3 covers 12 amino acids. This entry keeps only the CDR3 DNA: 36 bases, framed from base 1. V and J lose 5 bases and 1 base, and a span of 5 bases separates them. For the TCR template, genomic DNA was extracted from bulk tumor tissue, and 500 to 600 ng of gDNA was amplified for each sample. Multiple biopsies per primary tumor were taken during surgery, spaced as far apart as possible within the tumor mass. The study cohort was described as untreated and was composed of newly diagnosed NSCLC cases undergoing curative surgery. The donor group was made up of roughly 15 newly diagnosed non-small cell lung cancer patients undergoing surgery with curative intent. Resected tumor masses were reviewed by two independent pathologists. Only high-quality DNA and RNA samples were carried forward to sequencing.

The TCR beta CDR3 region was amplified with a multiplex PCR system, in which a first round of around 10 cycles was run using 32 V-gene forward and 13 J-gene reverse primers. The first PCR round was done with a QIAGEN Multiplex PCR Kit, and the primer sequences were filed in Chinese patent CN105087789A. In a second PCR round, Illumina universal primers were added with the Phusion High-Fidelity PCR Kit. Sequencing of the TCR libraries was done on the Illumina HiSeq X Ten platform in paired-end mode with a 151 bp read length. For the original study's pipeline: Cutadapt removed reads without multiplex PCR primers, PEAR merged read pairs, and MiXCR with default settings called CDR3 regions. Shannon entropy measured repertoire diversity, and clonality was calculated as one minus the Shannon entropy divided by the ln of the count of productive unique sequences. A clonotype counted as a dominant or high-frequency T-cell clone when its frequency was 0.5% or higher. TCRdb reprocessing: public reads trimmed at Q25 with fastp, clones called with MiXCR, in-frame beta chains kept. Every distinct CDR3 protein forms one entry, paired with its most common genes and DNA. The V and J calls were not made by the authors but by TCRdb's processing. The sample table records about 2,100 distinct CDR3 sequences; around 28% of these occur just once. Clones ranked in the top ten supply around 15% of the sample.

The data belong to a study of immune heterogeneity within non-small cell lung tumors (dated 2018 in TCRdb). A note on the overall study: Histology comprised several squamous cell carcinomas, ten to eleven non-squamous carcinomas and 1 tumor not otherwise specified. To look at intratumoral immune heterogeneity, the study ran whole-exome sequencing, RNA-seq and TCR beta repertoire sequencing on several spatially distinct regions taken from every NSCLC tumor. Transcriptome data were available for just 35 to 50 loci from about a dozen patients, whereas TCR repertoire analysis spanned 55 to 70 tumor loci from approximately 14 patients. Binding of neoantigens to the HLA alleles of each patient was predicted with netMHCpan-3.0 for mutant peptides of 8 to 11 amino acids.

Overall study outcomes, separate from this receptor: Within a given patient, the same dominant CDR3B clonotypes showed up repeatedly across loci, although different tumor locations also carried unique high-frequency clones. For the most part, high-frequency TCR beta clonotypes differed from one individual patient to another. Local T-cell repertoire clonality showed a statistically significant but moderate positive correlation with local tumor mutational burden (R around 0.34).

Source material: lung tumor tissue. This receptor was obtained from a man aged 60 to 69 with non-small cell lung cancer. This chain is built from TRBV28 and TRBJ1-1, with no confident D gene call. The CDR3 reads as follows: CASSVENTEAFF. The DNA sequence reads TGTGCCAGCAGTGTGGAGAACACTGAAGCTTTCTTT. With the rest looked up from the reference TRBV28 and TRBJ1-1 genes rather than sequenced, the full variable domain is DVKVTQSSRYLVKRTGEKVFLECVQDMDHENMFWYRQDPGLGLRLIYFSYDVKMKEKGDIPEGYSVSREKKERFSLILESASTNQTSMYLCASSVENTEAFFGQGTRLTVV.